These 8 T cell receptor beta chains share one sample of origin, sequenced in a study of blood T cell repertoires in COVID-19. TCRdb's copy holds only in-frame clones and misses some; the assay was immunoSEQ multiplex PCR. The table has fewer than 350,000 clones, 90% seen once. The material sequenced was PBMCs or T cells enriched from blood (not recorded which). The receptors were sampled from a woman aged 18 to 35 with acute COVID-19.

This chain uses TRBV28 with TRBJ2-2; D uncertain. Germline V gene data show CDR1 as MDHEN and CDR2 as SYDVKM. CDR3 length equals 12 residues. V was clipped by 7 bases and J by 5 bases, with 8 bases between them. CDR3 sequence reads: CASKHGTGELFF. DNA for the CDR3: TGTGCCAGCAAGCACGGGACCGGGGAGCTGTTTTTT.

The genes are TRBV4-1 and TRBJ1-3, with 8 bases lining up with TRBD1. Looked up from germline, CDR1 is MGHRA and CDR2 is YSYEKL. There are 17 residues in the CDR3. J lost 1 base, V lost 5 bases, and 10 bases had no gene match. The DNA for the CDR3 is TGCGCCAGCAGCAAGGGACAGGCGCGGGGGTCTGGAAACACCATATATTTT. It codes for CASSKGQARGSGNTIYF.

CDR3 in DNA: TGCGCCAGCAGCTTGGCCGGTTCGCCTCTAGGACTTGAGACCCAGTACTTC. This codes for CASSLAGSPLGLETQYF. V and J are TRBV5-1 and TRBJ2-5, with D tentatively TRBD2 (5 bases). CDR3 length: 17 residues. Germline CDR1 SGHRS, CDR2 YFSETQ. The V gene lost 0 bases and the J gene lost 5 bases, with 20 bases spanning the gap.

The V call is TRBV29-1, the J call TRBJ2-5, with 8 bases identical to TRBD2. V lost 4 bases to trimming and J lost 5 bases; unmatched junction nucleotides: 15. Germline CDR1 SQVTM, CDR2 ANQGSEA. The CDR3 is made up of 16 amino acids. The CDR3 region has the DNA TGCAGCGTTGTTGCCCCGGGAGGGCTTCTGTTGGAGACCCAGTACTTC. The encoded protein is CSVVAPGGLLLETQYF. Using reference TRBV29-1 and TRBJ2-5 for the parts outside the CDR3, the full variable domain is SAVISQKPSRDICQRGTSLTIQCQVDSQVTMMFWYRQQPGQSLTLIATANQGSEATYESGFVIDKFPISRPNLTFSTLTVSNMSPEDSSIYLCSVVAPGGLLLETQYFGPGTRLLVL.

The chain employs TRBV4-1 and TRBJ1-2; D gene ambiguous. Per the germline V gene, CDR1 is MGHRA and CDR2 is YSYEKL. This CDR3 is 14 amino acids long. The V end was cut by 4 bases, the J end by 10 bases, with 19 bases between. DNA for the CDR3: TGCGCCAGCAGCCCCAAGCCGCACGAGGGAGCCTACACCTTC. This translates into CASSPKPHEGAYTF.

This chain joins TRBV4-3 and TRBJ1-3; TRBD1 is a possible D gene (6 bases). Trimming left V 4 bases short and J 3 bases short, with 25 bases between. The germline gives CDR1 LGHNA, CDR2 YSLEER. The CDR3 has 19 residues. The CDR3, as DNA: TGCGCCAGCAGCCCGGGAGGGACAAAAACGGGGCTCGGTGGAAACACCATATATTTT. Translation: CASSPGGTKTGLGGNTIYF.

The chain has TRBV5-4 and TRBJ1-6; D unresolved. Germline V lookup: CDR1 SGHNT, CDR2 YYREEE (reference sequence). The CDR3 runs 13 residues. V was clipped by 5 bases and J by 7 bases, with 10 bases between them. The CDR3 loop is CASRLQPNSPLHF. The CDR3 coding sequence is TGTGCCAGCAGGTTACAGCCAAATTCACCCCTCCACTTT.

This clone was seen once. The chain is built from TRBV3-1 (or the pseudogene TRBV3-2) and TRBJ2-4; 12 bases align to TRBD2. The V gene end was trimmed by 3 bases and the J gene end by 4 bases; junction bases not matched to a gene: 1. The CDR3 is 15 amino acids. The germline V gene has CDR1 LGHDT and CDR2 YNNKEL (reference sequence). CDR3 DNA sequence: TGTGCCAGCAGCCACGGACTAGCGGGGAAAAACATTCAGTACTTC. It codes for CASSHGLAGKNIQYF.